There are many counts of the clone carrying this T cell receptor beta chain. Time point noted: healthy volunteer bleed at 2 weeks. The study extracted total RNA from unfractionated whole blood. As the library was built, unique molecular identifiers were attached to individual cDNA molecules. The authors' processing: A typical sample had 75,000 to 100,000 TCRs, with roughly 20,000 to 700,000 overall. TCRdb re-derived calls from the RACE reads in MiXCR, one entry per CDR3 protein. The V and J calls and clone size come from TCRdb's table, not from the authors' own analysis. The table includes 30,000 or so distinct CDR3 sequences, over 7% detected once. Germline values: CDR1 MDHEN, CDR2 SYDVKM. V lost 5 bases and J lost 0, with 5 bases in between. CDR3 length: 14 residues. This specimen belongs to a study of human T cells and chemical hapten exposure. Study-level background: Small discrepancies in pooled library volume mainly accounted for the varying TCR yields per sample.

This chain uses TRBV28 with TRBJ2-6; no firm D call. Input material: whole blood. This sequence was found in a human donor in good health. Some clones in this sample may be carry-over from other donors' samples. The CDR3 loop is CASSGFSGANVLTF. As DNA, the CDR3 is TGTGCCAGCAGTGGGTTCTCTGGGGCCAACGTCCTGACTTTC. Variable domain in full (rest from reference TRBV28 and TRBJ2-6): DVKVTQSSRYLVKRTGEKVFLECVQDMDHENMFWYRQDPGLGLRLIYFSYDVKMKEKGDIPEGYSVSREKKERFSLILESASTNQTSMYLCASSGFSGANVLTFGAGSRLTVL.